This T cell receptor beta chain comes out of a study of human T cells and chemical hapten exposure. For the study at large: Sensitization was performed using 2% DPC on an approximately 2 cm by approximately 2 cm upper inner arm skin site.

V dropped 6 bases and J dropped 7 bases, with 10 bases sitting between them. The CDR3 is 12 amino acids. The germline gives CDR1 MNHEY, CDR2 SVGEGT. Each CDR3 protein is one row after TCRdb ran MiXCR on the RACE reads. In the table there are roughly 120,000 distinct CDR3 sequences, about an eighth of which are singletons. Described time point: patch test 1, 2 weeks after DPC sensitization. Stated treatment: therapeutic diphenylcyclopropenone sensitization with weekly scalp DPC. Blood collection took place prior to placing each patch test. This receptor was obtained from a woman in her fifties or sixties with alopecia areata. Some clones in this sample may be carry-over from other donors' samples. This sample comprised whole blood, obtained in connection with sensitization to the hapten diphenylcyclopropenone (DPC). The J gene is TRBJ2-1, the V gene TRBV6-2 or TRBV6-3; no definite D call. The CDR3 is CASSSTWNEQFF. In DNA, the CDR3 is TGTGCCAGCAGCTCCACTTGGAATGAGCAGTTCTTC.